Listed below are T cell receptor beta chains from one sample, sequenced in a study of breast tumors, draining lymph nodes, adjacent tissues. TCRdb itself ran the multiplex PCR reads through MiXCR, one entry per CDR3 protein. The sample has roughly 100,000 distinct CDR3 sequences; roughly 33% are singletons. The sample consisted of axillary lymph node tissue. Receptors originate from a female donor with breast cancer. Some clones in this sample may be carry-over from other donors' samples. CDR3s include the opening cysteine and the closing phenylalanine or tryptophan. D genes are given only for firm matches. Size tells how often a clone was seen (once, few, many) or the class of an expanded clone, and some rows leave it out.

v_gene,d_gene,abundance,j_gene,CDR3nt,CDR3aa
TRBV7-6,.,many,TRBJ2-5,TGTGCCAGCAGCTCCCTGGGGGGGGGCCGGGAGACCCAGTACTTC,CASSSLGGGRETQYF
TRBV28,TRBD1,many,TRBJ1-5,TGTGCCAGCAGTTGGACAGGGAATCAGCCCCAGCATTTT,CASSWTGNQPQHF
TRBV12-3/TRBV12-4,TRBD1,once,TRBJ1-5,TGTGCCAGCAGCCAGATACAGGGGGCGAGCAATCAGCCCCAGCATTTT,CASSQIQGASNQPQHF
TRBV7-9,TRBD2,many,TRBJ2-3,TGTGCCAGCAGCTTCTCGGTAGCGGGGGACGATACGCAGTATTTT,CASSFSVAGDDTQYF
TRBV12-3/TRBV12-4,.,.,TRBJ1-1,TGTGCCAGCAGTTTATATCTTGCCTGGGACACTGAAGCTTTCTTT,CASSLYLAWDTEAFF
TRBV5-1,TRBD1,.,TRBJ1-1,TGCGCCAGCAGCTTGTTATCGGGGCGAGACAGGGGGCGGACTGAAGCTTTCTTT,CASSLLSGRDRGRTEAFF
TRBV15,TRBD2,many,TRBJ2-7,TGTGCCACCAGCAGGACTAGCGGGGTCATCTACGAGCAGTACTTC,CATSRTSGVIYEQYF
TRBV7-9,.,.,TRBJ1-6,TGTGCCAGCAGCTACGTACAGGGTGGTTCACCCCCCCACTTT,CASSYVQGGSPPHF
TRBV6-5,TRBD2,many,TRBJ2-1,TGTGCCAGCAGTTACGGGACTAGCGGGGGGACCTACAATGAGCAGTTCTTC,CASSYGTSGGTYNEQFF
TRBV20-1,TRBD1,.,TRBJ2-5,TGCAGTGCTAGGCAAGGGGGTGCAACAGGGGATCAAGAGACCCAGTACTTC,CSARQGGATGDQETQYF
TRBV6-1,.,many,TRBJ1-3,TGTGCCAGCAGTGAATGGGAATGGGCCTCTGGAAACACCATATATTTT,CASSEWEWASGNTIYF
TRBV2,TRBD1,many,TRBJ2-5,TGTGCCAGCAGCGAAGGTGGGACAGGGGGCCGGTACCAAGAGACCCAGTACTTC,CASSEGGTGGRYQETQYF
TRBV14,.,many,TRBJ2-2,TGTGCCAGCAGCCAAGCCGGGGAGCTGTTTTTT,CASSQAGELFF
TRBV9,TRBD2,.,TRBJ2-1,TGTGCCAGCAGCGCGACTAGCGGGAGAAACAATGAGCAGTTCTTC,CASSATSGRNNEQFF
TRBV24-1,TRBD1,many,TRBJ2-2,TGTGCCACCAGTCGGACAGGGAACTCTAACACCGGGGAGCTGTTTTTT,CATSRTGNSNTGELFF
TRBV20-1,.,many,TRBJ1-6,TGCAGTGCTCCAGATCCCGGACGGATAAATTCACCCCTCCACTTT,CSAPDPGRINSPLHF
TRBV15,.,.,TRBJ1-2,TGTGCCACCAGCAGTGCTCCGGACAGTTTCCTCAACTATGGCTACACCTTC,CATSSAPDSFLNYGYTF
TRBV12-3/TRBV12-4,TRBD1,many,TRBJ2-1,TGTGCCAGCAGTTTCGACAGGGGGTACGGCTATGAGCAGTTCTTC,CASSFDRGYGYEQFF
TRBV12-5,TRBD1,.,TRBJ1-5,TGTGCTAGTGGTTTAGGTACAGGGGCCGATCAGCCCCAGCATTTT,CASGLGTGADQPQHF
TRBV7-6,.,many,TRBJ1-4,TGTGCCAGCAGCTCGCATATCTCAAATGAAAAACTGTTTTTT,CASSSHISNEKLFF
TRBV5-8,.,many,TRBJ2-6,TGTGCCAGCAGCTTGGCCCAGGGTAGCGGGGCCAACGTCCTGACTTTC,CASSLAQGSGANVLTF
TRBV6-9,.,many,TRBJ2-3,TGTGCCAGCAGTCCGACCTACAGAACAGATACGCAGTATTTT,CASSPTYRTDTQYF
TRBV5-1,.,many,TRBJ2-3,TGCGCCAGCAGGGCTAGGCCCTACGACACAGATACGCAGTATTTT,CASRARPYDTDTQYF
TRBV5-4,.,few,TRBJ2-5,TGTGCCAGCAGCTTGGATCAAGGGTCCCAATCCGAGACCCAGTACTTC,CASSLDQGSQSETQYF
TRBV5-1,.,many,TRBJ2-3,TGCGCCAGCAGCCGAGACAGGAGAGGGAATACGCAGTATTTT,CASSRDRRGNTQYF
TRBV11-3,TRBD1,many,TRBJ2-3,TGTGCCAGCAGCGCGGGACAGGGGGTCCGCACAGATACGCAGTATTTT,CASSAGQGVRTDTQYF
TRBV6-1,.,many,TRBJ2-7,TGTGCCAGCAGTGAAGAGGGATATTACGAGCAGTACTTC,CASSEEGYYEQYF
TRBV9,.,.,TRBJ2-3,TGTGCCAGCAACTACAATGGTAGGGACACAGATACGCAGTATTTT,CASNYNGRDTDTQYF
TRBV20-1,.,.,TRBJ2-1,TGCAGTGCTCCTGGGGAGTACTACAATGCGCAGCTCTTC,CSAPGEYYNAQLF
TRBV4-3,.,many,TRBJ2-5,TGCGCCAGCAGCCAAGATCGGGCACAAGAGACCCAGTACTTC,CASSQDRAQETQYF
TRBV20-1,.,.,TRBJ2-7,TGCAGTGCTAGAGATCTCACTAGTGTATACGAGCAGTACTTC,CSARDLTSVYEQYF
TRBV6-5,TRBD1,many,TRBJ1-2,TGTGCCAGCAGTGACAGGGGAAACTATGGCTACACCTTC,CASSDRGNYGYTF
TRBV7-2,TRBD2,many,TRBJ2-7,TGTGCCAGCAGCTCGGGAGGTTGGACTAGCGGGATCGAGCAGTACTTC,CASSSGGWTSGIEQYF
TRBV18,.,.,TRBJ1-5,TGTGCCAGCTCACGAAGACTATTAAATCCGGCGGGTAATCAGCCCCAGCATTTT,CASSRRLLNPAGNQPQHF
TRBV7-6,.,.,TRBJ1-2,TGTGCCTGCTGGAGGCGGGGTCGCAGCCCGAAGCACTATGGCTATACCTTC,CACWRRGRSPKHYGYTF
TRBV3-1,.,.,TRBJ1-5,TGCGCCAGCAGCCGAGCCGGGGGCAATCAGCCCCAGCATTTT,CASSRAGGNQPQHF
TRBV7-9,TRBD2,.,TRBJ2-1,TGTGCCAGCACTAGTACTAGCGAGAGCTCCTACAATGAGCAGTTCTTC,CASTSTSESSYNEQFF
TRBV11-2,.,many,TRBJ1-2,TGTGCCAGCAGCCGGGCGGGTGGCTACACCTTC,CASSRAGGYTF
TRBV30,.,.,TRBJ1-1,TGTGCCTGGAGTGAAGCCAGGCTCATGAACACTGAAGCTTTCTTT,CAWSEARLMNTEAFF
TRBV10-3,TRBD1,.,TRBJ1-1,TGTGCCATCAGTGAGTCGTTAGGGACAGCTCAGGTCCCTGAAGCTTTCTTT,CAISESLGTAQVPEAFF
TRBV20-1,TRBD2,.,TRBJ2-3,TGCAGTGCTAGTTGGCTAGCGGGGGGCACGAGTGGCACAGATACGCAGTATTTC,CSASWLAGGTSGTDTQYF
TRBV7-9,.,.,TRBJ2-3,TGTGCCAGCAGCCGGGGGCTGGCTGAAGATACGCAGTATTTT,CASSRGLAEDTQYF
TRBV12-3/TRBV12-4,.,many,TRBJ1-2,TGTGCCAGCAGTTCTACATATTACAGGGTCTCCAACTATGGCTACACCTTC,CASSSTYYRVSNYGYTF
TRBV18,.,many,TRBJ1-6,TGTGCCAGCTCACCAAGTCGGCAGGGGAGTTCACCCCTCCACTTT,CASSPSRQGSSPLHF
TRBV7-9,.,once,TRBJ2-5,TGTGCCAGCGGCGCCCCTAGTAGCTTCAACTTC,CASGAPSSFNF
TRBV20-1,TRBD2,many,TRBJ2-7,TGCAGTGCTAGAGACGGACTAGCGGGATACGAGCAGTACTTC,CSARDGLAGYEQYF
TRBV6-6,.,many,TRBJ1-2,TGTGCCAGCAGTTACTACCCCCCAGACGGAGGGAACTATGGCTACACCTTC,CASSYYPPDGGNYGYTF
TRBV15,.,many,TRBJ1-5,TGTGCCACCAGCAGAGATGGGGCAGAGAATCAGCCCCAGCATTTT,CATSRDGAENQPQHF
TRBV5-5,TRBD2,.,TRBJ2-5,TGTGCCAGCAGCTTGTTTGGGGCGCGGGGGGCCAGGGAGACCCAGTACTTC,CASSLFGARGARETQYF
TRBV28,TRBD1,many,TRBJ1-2,TGTGCCAGCAGTCTCCGGGACAGGGCGAACTATGGCTACACCTTC,CASSLRDRANYGYTF
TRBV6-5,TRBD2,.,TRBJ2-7,TGTGCCAGCGGGCACAACCTAGCGGGGAGCTCCTACGAGCAGCACTTC,CASGHNLAGSSYEQHF
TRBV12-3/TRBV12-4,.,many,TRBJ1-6,TGTGCCAGCAGTTTTGAGGTATCTAATTCACCCCTCCACTTT,CASSFEVSNSPLHF
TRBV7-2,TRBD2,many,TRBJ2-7,TGTGCCAGCAGACGGACTAGCGGGGGTTGGGACGAGCAGTACTTC,CASRRTSGGWDEQYF